This is a list of T cell receptor beta chains from one sample in a study of shared clonotypes between healthy human individuals. TCRdb's table, derived via immunoSEQ multiplex PCR, lists solely in-frame clones and lacks some. The table includes over 2 million clones, 85% to 95% detected once. Sequenced material: naive CD8+ T cells sorted from blood. The origin of the receptors is a man aged 18 to 30 in good health. The CDR3 runs from the conserved cysteine through the conserved F or W. D genes are given only for firm matches. A row's size may be missing; if present it is once, few, many or a size class.

NA	TRBJ1-5	TRBV19	NA	TGTGCCAGTGATCAGGTAAATAGCAATCAGCCCCAGCATTTT	CASDQVNSNQPQHF
once	TRBJ2-3	TRBV7-3	NA	TGTGCCAGCAGCTTAACCCCGGGGCACACAGATACGCAGTATTTT	CASSLTPGHTDTQYF
NA	TRBJ2-1	TRBV7-2	TRBD2	TGTGCCAGCAGCTCACGATATAGCGGGGGAGCTTGGAATGAGCAGTTCTTC	CASSSRYSGGAWNEQFF
once	TRBJ1-5	TRBV19	NA	TGTGCCAGTAGTACACCTTCGGAAACCCGGGGCAATCAGCCCCAGCATTTT	CASSTPSETRGNQPQHF
NA	TRBJ2-7	TRBV27	TRBD1	TGTGCCAGCAAAGGGACAGGACCCGGCGAGCAGTACTTC	CASKGTGPGEQYF
NA	TRBJ2-7	TRBV4-1	NA	TGCGCCAGCAGCGAAACCCCGTGGGGAACCTACGAGCAGTACTTC	CASSETPWGTYEQYF
NA	TRBJ1-5	TRBV21-1	NA	TGTGCCAGCAGCAAAGGTCGCAGGGGCGGCAATCAGCCCCAGCATTTT	CASSKGRRGGNQPQHF
NA	TRBJ2-7	TRBV18	NA	TGTGCCAGCTCGCCCACGGCCTCCTACGAGCAGTACTTC	CASSPTASYEQYF
NA	TRBJ2-7	TRBV7-3	NA	TGTGCCAGCAGCTTAAGTCGGTGCCCCCATCTCTACGAGCAGTACTTC	CASSLSRCPHLYEQYF
NA	TRBJ2-7	TRBV5-5	NA	TGTGCCAGCAGCTTGGACAGGAAGAACGAGCAGTACTTC	CASSLDRKNEQYF
NA	TRBJ1-2	TRBV20-1	NA	TGCAGTGCTCCACGGGGGGGTGGCTACACCTTC	CSAPRGGGYTF
few	TRBJ1-6	TRBV11-2	NA	TGTGCCAGCAGTATTCGATCAAGGCTTAATTCACCCCTCCACTTT	CASSIRSRLNSPLHF
NA	TRBJ2-1	TRBV5-6	TRBD1	TGTGCCAGCAGCAACTCGACAGGGCGCTCCTACAATGAGCAGTTCTTC	CASSNSTGRSYNEQFF
NA	TRBJ1-2	TRBV19	NA	TGTGCCAGTTCAGGTGGCTACACCTTC	CASSGGYTF
NA	TRBJ1-5	TRBV6-1	NA	TGTGCCAGCAGTGAACGGCTGATCAATCAGCCCCAGCATTTT	CASSERLINQPQHF
NA	TRBJ2-7	TRBV9	TRBD1	TGTGCCAGCAGCCTAGGGACAGGTGTCTCCTACGAGCAGTACTTC	CASSLGTGVSYEQYF
NA	TRBJ2-1	TRBV28	NA	TGTGCCAGCAGTTTAAGGAGGGGGGACTACAATGAGCAGTTCTTC	CASSLRRGDYNEQFF
NA	TRBJ2-3	TRBV13	NA	TGTGCCAGCAGCTTAGGCCTGCAGGAGACGCAGTATTTT	CASSLGLQETQYF
NA	TRBJ1-1	TRBV30	NA	TGTGCCTGGAGTCAGGGGTATGGCACTGAAGCTTTCTTT	CAWSQGYGTEAFF
NA	TRBJ2-1	TRBV28	NA	TGTGCCAGCAGGCTTAGGGGGGGCGATGAGCAGTTCTTC	CASRLRGGDEQFF
NA	TRBJ1-2	TRBV19	NA	TGTGCCAGTAGTAATTACCAGGAATTGGCCTATGGCTACACCTTC	CASSNYQELAYGYTF
once	TRBJ2-7	TRBV27	NA	TGTGCCAGCAGTACCACCGGGGGCGAGCAGTACTTC	CASSTTGGEQYF